A selection of T cell receptor beta chains follows, all from one sample in a study of T cells in Graves' hyperthyroidism and ophthalmopathy. TCRdb reanalysed the multiplex PCR reads using MiXCR and keeps one entry per CDR3 protein. The data show some 270,000 distinct CDR3 sequences, 10% to 15% seen once. The specimen was blood. The receptors were sampled from a woman aged 25-40 years with Graves' hyperthyroidism that later progressed to Graves' ophthalmopathy. Each CDR3 is given with its conserved first and last residue. For some rows the clone size is stated as once, few or many, or as a class when expanded; others skip it.

j_gene | abundance | v_gene | CDR3aa
TRBJ1-1 | many | TRBV6-1 | CASRSNTEAFF
TRBJ1-4 | few | TRBV5-1 | CASSLDGILTNEKLFF
TRBJ2-3 | - | TRBV4-1 | CASSQSRDQRYTQYF
TRBJ1-1 | many | TRBV7-6 | CASSLAPQGHTEAFF
TRBJ2-1 | many | TRBV29-1 | CSGMWDPGLLYNEQFF
TRBJ1-5 | many | TRBV18 | CASSPRDRGLGSPLPQHF
TRBJ2-7 | many | TRBV6-1 | CASSREPGVSWEQYF
TRBJ2-7 | - | TRBV25-1 | CASQLAGGHEQYF
TRBJ2-7 | many | TRBV6-2/TRBV6-3 | CASSALRMKTDEQYF
TRBJ2-7 | many | TRBV12-3/TRBV12-4 | CASSTWGPYEQYF
TRBJ2-2 | - | TRBV9 | CASSGLAGELFF
TRBJ1-5 | few | TRBV5-6 | CASSLAVGGEGNQPQHF
TRBJ1-2 | many | TRBV20-1 | CSARAGADYGYTF
TRBJ2-3 | many | TRBV2 | CASRGGYTDTQYF
TRBJ1-6 | many | TRBV6-1 | CASSRQGSSYNSPLHF
TRBJ2-3 | many | TRBV28 | CASTQGGTDTQYF
TRBJ2-7 | many | TRBV20-1 | CSAQDVASEQYF
TRBJ2-1 | few | TRBV5-5 | CASSLEADNEQFF
TRBJ2-1 | - | TRBV5-6 | CASSPGPDARTSYNEQFF
TRBJ2-3 | many | TRBV18 | CASSPVAGGTDTQYF
TRBJ2-1 | many | TRBV11-2 | CASSHPDDEQFF
TRBJ1-2 | many | TRBV7-9 | CASSDTGTDGYTF
TRBJ2-5 | - | TRBV5-1 | CASSPTQETQYF
TRBJ2-1 | - | TRBV2 | CASSERRQVYSEQFF
TRBJ1-2 | many | TRBV28 | CASSLFGIDGGYTF
TRBJ2-7 | many | TRBV13 | CASSLAKSSYEQYF
TRBJ1-2 | few | TRBV2 | CASMPPNYGYTF
TRBJ2-1 | few | TRBV5-1 | CASSLVGGTNYDEQFF
TRBJ2-7 | many | TRBV30 | CAWRLTGTGSYEQYF
TRBJ2-3 | - | TRBV20-1 | CSALGLAGGYTQYF
TRBJ2-1 | - | TRBV20-1 | CSATRGGGPVEQFF
TRBJ2-7 | - | TRBV4-3 | CASSRDREDYEQYF
TRBJ2-1 | - | TRBV7-2 | CASSCPGAPPNNEQFF